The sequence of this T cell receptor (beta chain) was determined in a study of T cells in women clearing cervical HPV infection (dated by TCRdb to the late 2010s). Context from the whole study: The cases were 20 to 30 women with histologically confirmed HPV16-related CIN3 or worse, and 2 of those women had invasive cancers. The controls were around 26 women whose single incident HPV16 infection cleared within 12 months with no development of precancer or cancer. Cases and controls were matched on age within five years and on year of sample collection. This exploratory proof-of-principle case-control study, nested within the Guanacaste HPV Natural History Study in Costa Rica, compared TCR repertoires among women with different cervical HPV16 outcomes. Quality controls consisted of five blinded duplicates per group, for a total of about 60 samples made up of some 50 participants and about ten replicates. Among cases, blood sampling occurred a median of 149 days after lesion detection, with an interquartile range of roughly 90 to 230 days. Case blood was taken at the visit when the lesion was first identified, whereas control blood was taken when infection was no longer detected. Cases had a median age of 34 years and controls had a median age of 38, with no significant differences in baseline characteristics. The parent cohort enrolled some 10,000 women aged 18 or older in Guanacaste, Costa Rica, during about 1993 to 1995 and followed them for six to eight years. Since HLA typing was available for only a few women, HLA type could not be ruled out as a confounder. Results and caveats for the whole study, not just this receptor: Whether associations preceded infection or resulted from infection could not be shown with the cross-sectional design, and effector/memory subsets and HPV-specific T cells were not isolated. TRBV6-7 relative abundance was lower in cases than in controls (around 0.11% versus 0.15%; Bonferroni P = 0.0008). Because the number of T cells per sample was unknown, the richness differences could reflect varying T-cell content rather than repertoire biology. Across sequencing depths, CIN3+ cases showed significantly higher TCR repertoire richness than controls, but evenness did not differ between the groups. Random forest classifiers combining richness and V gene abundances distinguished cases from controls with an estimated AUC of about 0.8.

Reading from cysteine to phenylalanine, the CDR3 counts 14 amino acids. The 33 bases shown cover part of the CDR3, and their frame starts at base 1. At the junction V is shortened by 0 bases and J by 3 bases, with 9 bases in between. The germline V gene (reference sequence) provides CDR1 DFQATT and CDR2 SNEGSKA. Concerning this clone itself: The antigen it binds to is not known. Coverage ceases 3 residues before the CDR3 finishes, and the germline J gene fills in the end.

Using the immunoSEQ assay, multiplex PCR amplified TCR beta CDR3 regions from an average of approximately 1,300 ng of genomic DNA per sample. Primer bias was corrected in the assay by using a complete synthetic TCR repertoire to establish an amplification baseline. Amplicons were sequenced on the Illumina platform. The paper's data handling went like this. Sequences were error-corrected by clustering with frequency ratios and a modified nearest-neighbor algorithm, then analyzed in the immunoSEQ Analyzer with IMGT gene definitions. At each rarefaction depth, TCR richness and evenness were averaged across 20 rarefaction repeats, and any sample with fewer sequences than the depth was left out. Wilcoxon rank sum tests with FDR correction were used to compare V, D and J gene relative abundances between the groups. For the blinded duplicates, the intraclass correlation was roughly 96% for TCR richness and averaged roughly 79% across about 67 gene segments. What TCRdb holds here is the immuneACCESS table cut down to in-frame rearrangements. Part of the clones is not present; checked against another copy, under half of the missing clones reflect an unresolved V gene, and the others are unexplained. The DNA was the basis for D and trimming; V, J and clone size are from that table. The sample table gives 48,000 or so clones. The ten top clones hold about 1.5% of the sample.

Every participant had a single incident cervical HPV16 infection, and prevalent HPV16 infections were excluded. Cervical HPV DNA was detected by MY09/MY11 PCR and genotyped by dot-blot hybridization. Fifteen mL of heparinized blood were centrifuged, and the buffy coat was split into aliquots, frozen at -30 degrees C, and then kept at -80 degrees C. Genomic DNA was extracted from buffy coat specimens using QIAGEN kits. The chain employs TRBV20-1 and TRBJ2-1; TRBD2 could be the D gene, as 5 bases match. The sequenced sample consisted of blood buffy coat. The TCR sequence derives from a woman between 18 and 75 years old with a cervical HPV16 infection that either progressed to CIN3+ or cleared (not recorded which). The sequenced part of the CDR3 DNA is TGCAGTGCTAGAGATTATGAGGGCTACAATGAG. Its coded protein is CSARDYEGYNE. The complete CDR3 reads CSARDYEGYNEQFF.